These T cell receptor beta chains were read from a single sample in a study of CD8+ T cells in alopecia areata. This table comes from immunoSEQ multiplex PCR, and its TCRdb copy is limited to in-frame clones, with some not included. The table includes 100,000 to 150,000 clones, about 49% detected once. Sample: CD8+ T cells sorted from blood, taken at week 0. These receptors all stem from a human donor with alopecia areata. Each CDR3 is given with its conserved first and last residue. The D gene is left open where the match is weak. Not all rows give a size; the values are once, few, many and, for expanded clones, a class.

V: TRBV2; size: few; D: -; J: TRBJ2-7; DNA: TGTGCCAGCATGTCCGGGACGGACTACGAGCAGTACTTC; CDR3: CASMSGTDYEQYF
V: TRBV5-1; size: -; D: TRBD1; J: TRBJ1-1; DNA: TGCGCCAGCAGTTCGACAGGGTACACTGAAGCTTTCTTT; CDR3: CASSSTGYTEAFF
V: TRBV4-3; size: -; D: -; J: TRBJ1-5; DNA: TGCGCCAGCAGCCTGACTGGGGCAGGGGAGATGATGCCCCAGCATTTT; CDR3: CASSLTGAGEMMPQHF
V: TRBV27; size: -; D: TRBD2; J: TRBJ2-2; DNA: TGTGCCAGCAGTCCATGGACTAGCGGTACCGGGGAGCTGTTTTTT; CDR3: CASSPWTSGTGELFF
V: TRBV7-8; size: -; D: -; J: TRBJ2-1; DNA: TGTGCCAGCAGCTTTGTGACCCAGTCTGAGCAGTTCTTC; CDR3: CASSFVTQSEQFF
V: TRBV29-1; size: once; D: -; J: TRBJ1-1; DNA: TGCAGCGCCATTACATGGAGGACTGAAGCTTTCTTT; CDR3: CSAITWRTEAFF
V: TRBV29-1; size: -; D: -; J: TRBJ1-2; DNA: TGCAGCGTTGACCGAAGAACTAACTATGGCTACACCTTC; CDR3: CSVDRRTNYGYTF
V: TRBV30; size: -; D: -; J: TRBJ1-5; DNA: TGTGCCTGGAGTGTACCCAGGGATAATCAGCCCCAGCATTTT; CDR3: CAWSVPRDNQPQHF
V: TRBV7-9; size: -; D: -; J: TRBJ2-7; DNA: TGTGCCAGCAGCTACCGGGCTACATACGAGCAGTACTTC; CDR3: CASSYRATYEQYF
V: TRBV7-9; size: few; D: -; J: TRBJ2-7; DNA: TGTGCCAGCAGCGCAGGGGTTAGCGAGCAGTACTTC; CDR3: CASSAGVSEQYF